One and the same sample provided the 8 T cell receptor beta chains below, sequenced in a study of blood T cell repertoires in COVID-19. Sequencing used immunoSEQ multiplex PCR; TCRdb keeps in-frame clones, though not all of them. There are hundreds of thousands of clones in the sample; 70% to 90% occur only once, and 0.87% lies in the top ten. The sample taken for sequencing was PBMCs or T cells enriched from blood (not recorded which). Receptors were obtained from a man between 45 and 60 years old who had been exposed to COVID-19.

CDR3 nucleotide sequence: TGTGCCAGCATTGGGGCCTTCACTGAAGCTTTCTTT. As protein: CASIGAFTEAFF. The chain has TRBV12-3 or TRBV12-4 and TRBJ1-1, with TRBD1 as a possible D gene (5 bases). The CDR3 spans 12 residues. V was trimmed by 7 bases and J by 4 bases, leaving 10 bases between them.

V usage is TRBV13 and J usage is TRBJ2-1; 7 positions match TRBD1. Germline assignment: CDR1 PRHDT and CDR2 FYEKMQ (reference sequence). Germline trimming cut 4 bases from V and 8 bases from J; bases unmatched to any gene: 11. The CDR3 consists of 15 residues. As DNA, the CDR3 is TGTGCCAGCAGCTCCTACGACAGGGACGTGCATGAGCAGTTCTTC. Its protein is CASSSYDRDVHEQFF.

The rearrangement uses TRBV5-1 and TRBJ1-1; 7 bases map to TRBD1. CDR1 is SGHRS, CDR2 YFSETQ, per germline. This CDR3 comprises 14 residues. Trimming removed 3 bases from V and 7 bases from J; junction bases left unmatched: 9. This CDR3 reads CASSSGQPPIEAFF. Written as DNA, the CDR3 is TGCGCCAGCAGCTCGGGACAGCCCCCGATTGAAGCTTTCTTT.

CDR3 loop: CASSKMGSGGNSRLRYGYTF. The CDR3 DNA follows: TGTGCCAGCAGTAAAATGGGCAGTGGGGGCAATTCGAGGTTGAGGTATGGCTACACCTTC. The rearrangement uses TRBV28 and TRBJ1-2; a possible D gene is TRBD1 (6 bases). Between the trimmed V and J ends, which lost 5 bases and 5 bases, there was a span of 33 bases. The length of the CDR3 is 20 residues. Germline V gene data show CDR1 as MDHEN and CDR2 as SYDVKM.

The CDR3 loop is CASSVGGSYSGNTIYF. CDR3 DNA sequence: TGTGCCAGCAGCGTGGGGGGGTCTTATTCTGGAAACACCATATATTTT. The chain has TRBV9 and TRBJ1-3, with a tentative D call TRBD1 (5 bases). Trimming removed 2 bases from V and 1 base from J, with 13 bases in between. The CDR3 contains 16 residues. Germline lookup yields CDR1 SGDLS and CDR2 YYNGEE.

The rearrangement uses TRBV5-5 and TRBJ1-1; D uncertain. The ends were cut back, 7 bases at V and 6 bases at J, with 16 bases in the middle. This CDR3 is built from 13 residues. CDR1 and CDR2 (germline): SGHKS, YYEKEE (reference sequence). CDR3 DNA sequence: TGTGCCAGCGATTACGGAGTGGCCGCTGAAGCTTTCTTT. Protein product: CASDYGVAAEAFF. The variable domain in full, with the rest retrieved from reference TRBV5-5 and TRBJ1-1, is DAGVTQSPTHLIKTRGQQVTLRCSPISGHKSVSWYQQVLGQGPQFIFQYYEKEERGRGNFPDRFSARQFPNYSSELNVNALLLGDSALYLCASDYGVAAEAFFGQGTRLTVV.

The rearrangement joins TRBV13 to TRBJ1-6, with TRBD1 as a possible D gene (5 bases). Germline lookup yields CDR1 PRHDT and CDR2 FYEKMQ (reference sequence). Trimming removed 5 bases from V and 9 bases from J, with 14 bases in between. This CDR3 contains 14 residues. The CDR3 region is CASSPSGRFSPLHF. The CDR3 region has the DNA TGTGCCAGCAGCCCATCAGGGAGGTTTTCACCCCTCCACTTT.

This clone was detected only once. V and J are TRBV5-1 and TRBJ1-3; D is uncertain. Germline-derived CDR1 and CDR2 are SGHRS and YFSETQ. The CDR3 loop spans 15 amino acids. Between the trimmed V and J ends, which lost 0 bases and 2 bases, there was a span of 9 bases. CDR3 DNA sequence: TGCGCCAGCAGCTTGGAAGCAGGCGCTGGAAACACCATATATTTT. Protein: CASSLEAGAGNTIYF.